A single sample gave rise to the 9 T cell receptor beta chains below, sequenced in a study of shared clonotypes between healthy human individuals. Clones were read by immunoSEQ multiplex PCR, and TCRdb kept only the in-frame ones, dropping some. The data contain around 100,000 clones, about 70% of them singletons. The source material was memory CD8+ T cells sorted from blood. Subset given: CD45RO+ cells pooled with CCR7-negative TemRA cells. The receptors originated from a woman in her 30s in good health.

The V call is TRBV28, the J call TRBJ2-7; D gene ambiguous. This CDR3 contains 11 residues. In germline, CDR1 is MDHEN, CDR2 SYDVKM. V was shortened by 6 bases and J by 3 bases, with 6 bases between the two germline ends. Here the CDR3 DNA reads TGTGCCAGCAGCTCACTCTACGAGCAGTACTTC. It is translated as CASSSLYEQYF. The full variable domain, its missing parts supplied by reference TRBV28 and TRBJ2-7, is DVKVTQSSRYLVKRTGEKVFLECVQDMDHENMFWYRQDPGLGLRLIYFSYDVKMKEKGDIPEGYSVSREKKERFSLILESASTNQTSMYLCASSSLYEQYFGPGTRLTVT.

The chain recombines TRBV10-3 with TRBJ1-4; 7 bases are shared with TRBD1. V shed 3 bases, J shed 8 bases, and the junction held 9 bases outside the gene matches. This CDR3 is 15 amino acids long. Germline V gene lookup returns CDR1 ENHRY and CDR2 SYGVKD. CDR3 nucleotides: TGTGCCATCAGTGATAGGGACAGCCAAGTAGAAAAACTGTTTTTT. Amino acids: CAISDRDSQVEKLFF.

This clone has at least ten counts. This rearrangement joins TRBV6-6 to TRBJ1-2; the match to TRBD1 covers 8 bases. The CDR3 consists of 14 residues. Germline CDR1 and CDR2: MNHNY and SVGAGI (reference sequence). Trimming at V came to 7 bases and at J to 4 bases, leaving 8 bases not matched to a gene. The CDR3 DNA is TGTGCCAGCACCTCACAGGGGGGAGGCTATGGCTACACCTTC. It specifies CASTSQGGGYGYTF.

This clone appeared a single time. Here the CDR3 reads CASSIGGAGSRYEQYF. The CDR3 coding sequence is TGTGCCAGTAGTATTGGGGGCGCAGGGAGTAGATACGAGCAGTACTTC. The chain combines TRBV19 with TRBJ2-5; D may be TRBD1 (6 bases). TRBJ2-7 explains the end of the DNA better; the J call may be wrong. The CDR3 is made up of 16 amino acids. Per the germline V gene, CDR1 is LNHDA and CDR2 is SQIVND (reference sequence).

As for this clone: This probably arose from a read error, given a far larger clone one base away. The identical CDR3 is also encoded by other nucleotide sequences in the sample. The V call is TRBV6-4, the J call TRBJ2-2; 11 bases align to TRBD2. The CDR3 is 16 amino acids. Germline CDR1 and CDR2: MRHNA and SNTAGT. In DNA, the CDR3 is TGCGCCAGCAGTGGCGGACTAGCGGGGAACACCGGGGAGCTGTTTTTT. Amino acids: CASSGGLAGNTGELFF.

J is TRBJ2-3 and V is TRBV30, with D hard to call. This CDR3 has 13 amino acids. V was trimmed by 2 bases and J by 2 bases, leaving 8 bases between them. CDR1 GTSNPN and CDR2 SVGIG come from the germline V gene (reference sequence). The CDR3 DNA sequence: TGTGCCTGGAGTTTTGGATCCACAGATACGCAGTATTTT. Translated, it gives CAWSFGSTDTQYF.

A few counts support this clone. The rearrangement links TRBV5-4 to TRBJ2-2; 10 positions agree with TRBD2. CDR3 size: 17 residues. V was pared by 4 bases and J by 5 bases, with 11 bases of the junction left unmatched. Germline V lookup: CDR1 SGHNT, CDR2 YYREEE (reference sequence). The CDR3 coding sequence is TGTGCCAGCAGCCCAGGGTCTAGCGGGAGCATAACCGGGGAGCTGTTTTTT. Amino acid sequence: CASSPGSSGSITGELFF.

This clone was recorded many times. V usage is TRBV29-1 and J usage is TRBJ2-7, with 9 nucleotides matching TRBD2. The junction had 10 bases not matched to a gene; V was cut back by 7 bases and J by 3 bases. The CDR3 spans 14 residues. Per germline, CDR1 SQVTM and CDR2 ANQGSEA. CDR3 nucleotide sequence: TGCAGCGCTGTACCTAGCGGGACCCGCTACGAGCAGTACTTC. It specifies CSAVPSGTRYEQYF.

This clone was counted a few times. The chain recombines TRBV20-1 with TRBJ2-7; D gene uncertain. This CDR3 is 10 amino acids long. The germline CDR1 and CDR2 sequences are DFQATT and SNEGSKA (reference sequence). The V end lost 3 bases, the J end lost 6 bases, and 6 bases lay between the germline ends. The CDR3 region is CSASYPEQYF. In nucleotides, the CDR3 is TGCAGTGCTAGTTACCCCGAGCAGTACTTC.